This is a list of T cell receptor beta chains from one sample in a study of blood T cell repertoires in COVID-19. Some clones are missing from TCRdb's copy, which holds only in-frame ones; the method was immunoSEQ multiplex PCR. The data hold about 100,000 clones, with 70% to 90% observed a single time. Sample: peripheral blood. These receptors came from a human donor in a cohort sampled during active COVID-19. Both conserved end residues are part of each CDR3.

J | V | CDR3
TRBJ2-7 | TRBV4-3 | CASSQDLGDSNYEQYF
TRBJ2-2 | TRBV4-1 | CASSARRTGELFF
TRBJ2-6 | TRBV27 | CASSLEISGANVLTF
TRBJ1-4 | TRBV12-5 | CASGPGQGNEKLFF
TRBJ2-5 | TRBV7-7 | CASSLDGRGGKETQYF
TRBJ1-1 | TRBV5-1 | CASSLGQGLFGRENTEAFF
TRBJ1-4 | TRBV19 | CASSIDRANEKLFF
TRBJ1-1 | TRBV6-6 | CASSQRQGANAFF
TRBJ2-3 | TRBV3-1/TRBV3-2 | CASSQRDRVHRDTQYF
TRBJ2-1 | TRBV5-6 | CASRPGKGNEQFF
TRBJ2-7 | TRBV11-3 | CASSLYSGTSVWEQYF
TRBJ1-3 | TRBV9 | CASSVAFGNTIYF
TRBJ1-3 | TRBV29-1 | CSVGSRGSGNTIYF
TRBJ2-5 | TRBV7-9 | CASSPRRTSGQQETQYF
TRBJ2-7 | TRBV5-1 | CASSLEDSRPSYEQYF
TRBJ1-3 | TRBV2 | CASSDADGNTIYF
TRBJ1-1 | TRBV6-6 | CASSYPHSGRDTEAFF
TRBJ1-3 | TRBV7-2 | CASSTSGASGNTIYF
TRBJ2-1 | TRBV10-3 | CAINGGSNEQFF
TRBJ2-7 | TRBV30 | CAWSSGQGAEQYF
TRBJ2-2 | TRBV25-1 | CASRQGPGELFF
TRBJ1-2 | TRBV2 | CASSEDRTTYGYTF
TRBJ2-4 | TRBV6-5 | CASSLRTGTDIQYF
TRBJ2-7 | TRBV28 | CASTPWGITYEQYF
TRBJ2-7 | TRBV7-9 | CASSVDRTGFYEQYF
TRBJ1-5 | TRBV6-6 | CASSYSSGGGGQPQHF
TRBJ2-1 | TRBV6-2/TRBV6-3 | CASSLTSGVSNEQFF
TRBJ2-1 | TRBV4-1 | CASSRTPGLDYNEQFF
TRBJ2-3 | TRBV19 | CASSMGGTDTQYF
TRBJ1-2 | TRBV30 | CAWSGTGGLLGYTF
TRBJ1-5 | TRBV6-5 | CASSHRGDQPQHF
TRBJ1-5 | TRBV19 | CASSMAGPAQPQHF
TRBJ1-4 | TRBV10-3 | CAISRGQGAGEKLFF
TRBJ1-3 | TRBV9 | CASSAAPKGAIYF
TRBJ2-7 | TRBV27 | CASSSLRTYEQYF
TRBJ2-7 | TRBV19 | CASSIASWQEGSEQYF
TRBJ2-7 | TRBV6-5 | CASSLAGAGFYEQYF
TRBJ1-4 | TRBV5-6 | CASSPGRLGQKLFF
TRBJ2-3 | TRBV4-3 | CASSQSRTSGKTTQYF
TRBJ2-7 | TRBV18 | CASCRDRGNEQYF
TRBJ2-7 | TRBV6-2/TRBV6-3 | CASSYSPNSLRAYEQYF
TRBJ2-7 | TRBV18 | CASSPGGSYEQYF
TRBJ1-1 | TRBV12-3/TRBV12-4 | CASRRGQLEAFF
TRBJ2-1 | TRBV6-5 | CASSYVAGYSYNEQFF
TRBJ2-7 | TRBV7-9 | CASSDLQGSPYEQYF
TRBJ1-3 | TRBV3-1/TRBV3-2 | CASSQKTAGASSGNTIYF
TRBJ1-1 | TRBV7-8 | CASREQGAQGAFF
TRBJ1-4 | TRBV6-5 | CASSSRAGGEKLFF
TRBJ1-3 | TRBV10-3 | CAISDYRGGNSGNTIYF
TRBJ2-1 | TRBV19 | CASSIVPGRGGDYNEQFF
TRBJ1-2 | TRBV18 | CASSPPTSGLGYTF
TRBJ2-3 | TRBV11-3 | CASSFSGSTDTQYF
TRBJ1-6 | TRBV5-1 | CASSLELQGGNSPLHF
TRBJ2-5 | TRBV12-3/TRBV12-4 | CASRGQGETQYF
TRBJ2-3 | TRBV5-4 | CASSLDQDSLTDTQYF
TRBJ2-7 | TRBV18 | CASSNRGQSYEQYF
TRBJ2-7 | TRBV5-1 | CASSIGTGPSYEQYF
TRBJ2-1 | TRBV6-2/TRBV6-3 | CASSPLAGGLYEQFF